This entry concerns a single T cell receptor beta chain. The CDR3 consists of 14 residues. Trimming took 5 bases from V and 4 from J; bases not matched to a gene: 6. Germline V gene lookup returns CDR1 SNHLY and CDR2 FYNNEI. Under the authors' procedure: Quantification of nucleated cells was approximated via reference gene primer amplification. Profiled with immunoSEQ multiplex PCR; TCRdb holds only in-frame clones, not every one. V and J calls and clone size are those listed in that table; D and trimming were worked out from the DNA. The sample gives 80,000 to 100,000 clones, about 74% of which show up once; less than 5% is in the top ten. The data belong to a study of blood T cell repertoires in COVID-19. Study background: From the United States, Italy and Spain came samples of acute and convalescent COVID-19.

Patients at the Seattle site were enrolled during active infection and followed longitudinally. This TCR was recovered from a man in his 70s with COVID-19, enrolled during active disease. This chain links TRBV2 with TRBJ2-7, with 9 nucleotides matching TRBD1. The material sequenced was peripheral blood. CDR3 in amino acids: CASSFWDRVYEQYF. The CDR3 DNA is TGTGCCAGCAGTTTCTGGGACAGGGTATACGAGCAGTACTTC.